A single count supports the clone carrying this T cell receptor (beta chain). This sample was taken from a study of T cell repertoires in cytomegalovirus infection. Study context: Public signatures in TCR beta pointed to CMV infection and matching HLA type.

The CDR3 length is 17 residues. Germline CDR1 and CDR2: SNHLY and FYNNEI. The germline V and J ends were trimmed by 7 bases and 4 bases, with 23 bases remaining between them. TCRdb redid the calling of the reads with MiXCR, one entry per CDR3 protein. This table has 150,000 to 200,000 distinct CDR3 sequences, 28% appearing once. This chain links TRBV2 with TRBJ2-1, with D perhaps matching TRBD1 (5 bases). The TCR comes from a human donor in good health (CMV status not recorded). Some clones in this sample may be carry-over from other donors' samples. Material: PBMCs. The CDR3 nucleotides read TGTGCCAGCATTGGGGCAGGATCAGTGGGCCCTTACAATGAGCAGTTCTTC. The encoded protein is CASIGAGSVGPYNEQFF.